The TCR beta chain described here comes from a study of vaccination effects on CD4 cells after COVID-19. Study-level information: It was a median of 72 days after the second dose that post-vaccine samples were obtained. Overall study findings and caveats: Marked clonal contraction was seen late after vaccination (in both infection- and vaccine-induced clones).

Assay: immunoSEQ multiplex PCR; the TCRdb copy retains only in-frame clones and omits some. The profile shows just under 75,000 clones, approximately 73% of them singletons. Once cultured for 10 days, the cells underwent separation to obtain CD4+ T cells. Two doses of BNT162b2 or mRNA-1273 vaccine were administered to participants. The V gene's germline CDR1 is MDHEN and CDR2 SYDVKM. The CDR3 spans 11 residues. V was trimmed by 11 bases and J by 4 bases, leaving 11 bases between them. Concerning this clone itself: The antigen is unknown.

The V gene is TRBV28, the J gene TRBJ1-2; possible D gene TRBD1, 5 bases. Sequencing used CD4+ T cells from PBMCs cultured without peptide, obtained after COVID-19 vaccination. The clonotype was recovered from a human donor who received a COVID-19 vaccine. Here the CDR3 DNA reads TGTGCCGTACAGGTTTTCTATGGCTACACCTTC. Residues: CAVQVFYGYTF.